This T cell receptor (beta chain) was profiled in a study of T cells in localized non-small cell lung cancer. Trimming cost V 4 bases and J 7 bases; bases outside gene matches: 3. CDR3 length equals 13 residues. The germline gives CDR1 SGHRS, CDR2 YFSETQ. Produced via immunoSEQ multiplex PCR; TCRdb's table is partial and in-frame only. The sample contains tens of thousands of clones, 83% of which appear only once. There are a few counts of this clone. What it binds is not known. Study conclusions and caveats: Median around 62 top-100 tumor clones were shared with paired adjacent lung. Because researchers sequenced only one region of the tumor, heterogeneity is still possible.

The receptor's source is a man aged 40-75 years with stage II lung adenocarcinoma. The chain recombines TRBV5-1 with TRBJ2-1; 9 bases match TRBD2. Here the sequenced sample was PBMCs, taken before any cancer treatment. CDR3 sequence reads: CASSLAGLNEQFF. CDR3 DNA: TGCGCCAGCAGCCTAGCGGGACTTAATGAGCAGTTCTTC.